The rows below give T cell receptor beta chains drawn from one sample of a study of blood T cells in healthy people across ages. MiXCR, run by TCRdb on the 5' RACE reads, gives a single entry per CDR3 protein. The data contain 910,000 or so distinct CDR3 sequences, roughly 50% of them singletons. Sequencing input: blood. The receptors were sampled from a woman aged 55-69 years in good health. Each CDR3 is given without its conserved first and last residue. Each record gives: V gene, J gene, D gene, CDR3 protein. A D gene is named only where the DNA matches it firmly.

>TRBV12-3/TRBV12-4|TRBJ2-1|TRBD2
ASSHTGSFVSGGYNEQF
>TRBV24-1|TRBJ2-3|.
ATSTSDTQY
>TRBV2|TRBJ1-5|.
ASSDEGRNQPQH
>TRBV4-1|TRBJ2-1|.
ASSQDPRNEQF
>TRBV28|TRBJ2-7|TRBD2
ASSLRLTSGSYEQY
>TRBV24-1|TRBJ2-5|TRBD1
ATSDARQGRQTQY
>TRBV3-1|TRBJ2-1|.
ASSLRGSRYNEQF
>TRBV6-5|TRBJ1-5|.
ASSISGGNQPQH
>TRBV4-1|TRBJ1-5|.
ASSQEGGQPQH
>TRBV29-1|TRBJ1-5|TRBD1
SGGQGLNQPQH
>TRBV2|TRBJ2-7|.
ASSVISYEQY
>TRBV2|TRBJ1-4|TRBD1
ASTAQGANEKLF
>TRBV7-2|TRBJ2-5|TRBD1
ASSRGQGAILETQY
>TRBV6-2/TRBV6-3|TRBJ2-1|.
ASSQATEQF